What follows are 21 T cell receptor beta chains derived from one specimen sequenced in a study of blood T cell repertoires in COVID-19. Profiled with immunoSEQ multiplex PCR; TCRdb holds only in-frame clones, not every one. The sample holds fewer than 200,000 clones, about four fifths seen once. Sequenced input: PBMCs or T cells enriched from blood (not recorded which). All receptors derive from a man aged 50 to 60 who had recovered from COVID-19.

The chain employs TRBV18 and TRBJ1-4; D is possibly TRBD1 (5 bases). Trimming stripped 2 bases from V and 8 bases from J, with 12 bases between. Germline-derived CDR1 and CDR2 are KGHSH and LQKENI. The CDR3 totals 14 residues. The CDR3 region has the DNA TGTGCCAGCTCACCAGAAGGGGTTAGGGAAAAACTGTTTTTT. This codes for CASSPEGVREKLFF.

The chain uses TRBV20-1 and TRBJ2-5, with TRBD2 matching 7 bases. This CDR3 is built from 14 residues. Germline V gives CDR1 DFQATT, CDR2 SNEGSKA (reference sequence). Trimming cost V 3 bases and J 1 base; bases outside gene matches: 5. Written as DNA, the CDR3 is TGCAGTGCTAGTGCGGCGGGGGTCCAAGAGACCCAGTACTTC. It yields the protein CSASAAGVQETQYF.

J is TRBJ1-4 and V is TRBV7-2; D is perhaps TRBD1 (5 bases). The CDR3 is 14 amino acids. V shed 2 bases and J shed 8 bases, with 12 bases lying between them. Germline V CDR1 and CDR2: SGHTA, FQGNSA. The CDR3 loop reads CASSLNQGREKLFF. The DNA of the CDR3 is TGTGCCAGCAGCTTAAATCAGGGTCGCGAAAAACTGTTTTTT.

This rearrangement joins TRBV6-5 to TRBJ1-6; the D is unclear. Germline V gives CDR1 MNHEY, CDR2 SVGAGI. With 7 bases removed from V and 9 bases from J, the gap between germline ends came to 13 bases. The CDR3 has 13 amino acids. The CDR3 nucleotides read TGTGCCAGCATGGAGGGAAGGGCTTCACCCCTCCACTTT. As protein: CASMEGRASPLHF.

This chain links TRBV12-5 with TRBJ1-5, with a tentative D call TRBD1 (5 bases). The V and J ends lost 1 base and 3 bases respectively, with 7 bases between them. The CDR3 loop spans 14 amino acids. Germline CDR1 is LGHNT and CDR2 is FRNRAP. The CDR3 protein is CASGLGQSNQPQHF. CDR3 coding DNA: TGTGCTAGTGGTTTGGGACAGTCCAATCAGCCCCAGCATTTT. Combining the CDR3 with reference TRBV12-5 and TRBJ1-5 gives the whole variable domain DARVTQTPRHKVTEMGQEVTMRCQPILGHNTVFWYRQTMMQGLELLAYFRNRAPLDDSGMPKDRFSAEMPDATLATLKIQPSEPRDSAVYFCASGLGQSNQPQHFGDGTRLSIL.

The V and J genes are TRBV5-1 and TRBJ2-5, with D tentatively TRBD1 (6 bases). Per germline, CDR1 SGHRS and CDR2 YFSETQ. The V end lost 0 bases, the J end lost 0 bases, and 12 bases lay between the germline ends. The CDR3 covers 16 residues. The CDR3 here is CASSLGFDRYQETQYF. CDR3 DNA: TGCGCCAGCAGCTTGGGATTCGACAGGTACCAAGAGACCCAGTACTTC.

The rearrangement uses TRBV21-1 and TRBJ1-2. TRBV21-1 is listed as a pseudogene. This CDR3 contains 12 residues. The CDR3, as DNA: TGTGCCAGCAGAAAAAGCCCTCTAGGCTACACCTTC. This codes for CASRKSPLGYTF.

V gene TRBV19 combines with J gene TRBJ1-4; 8 nucleotides agree with TRBD1. CDR1 LNHDA and CDR2 SQIVND come from the germline V gene (reference sequence). There are 15 residues in the CDR3. V trimming: 3 bases; J trimming: 2 bases; junction bases outside the gene matches: 2. CDR3 sequence reads: CASSMAGGTNEKLFF. The CDR3 DNA reads as TGTGCCAGTAGTATGGCAGGGGGCACTAATGAAAAACTGTTTTTT. The entire variable domain, with the rest obtained from reference TRBV19 and TRBJ1-4, is as follows: DGGITQSPKYLFRKEGQNVTLSCEQNLNHDAMYWYRQDPGQGLRLIYYSQIVNDFQKGDIAEGYSVSREKKESFPLTVTSAQKNPTAFYLCASSMAGGTNEKLFFGSGTQLSVL.

The rearrangement joins TRBV7-6 to TRBJ1-1; possibly TRBD1 for D (6 bases). Trimming cost V 6 bases and J 0 bases, with 17 bases left between them. Germline CDR1 reads SGHVS; CDR2 reads FNYEAQ. The length of the CDR3 is 16 residues. CDR3 amino acids: CASSLRGGNMNTEAFF. The CDR3 DNA is TGTGCCAGCAGTTTACGCGGGGGCAACATGAACACTGAAGCTTTCTTT.

The CDR3 sequence is CASSQGGSADTQYF. In nucleotides, the CDR3 is TGCGCCAGCAGCCAAGGGGGCAGCGCAGATACGCAGTATTTT. The chain employs TRBV4-1 and TRBJ2-3; possible D gene TRBD1, 5 bases. Germline values: CDR1 MGHRA, CDR2 YSYEKL. Trimming stripped 1 base from V and 4 bases from J, with 9 bases between. The length of the CDR3 is 14 residues.

Written as DNA, the CDR3 is TGTGCCAGCACCTATAAAAAGCGGGGGTTAACAGATACGCAGTATTTT. Translating gives CASTYKKRGLTDTQYF. The chain has TRBV5-4 and TRBJ2-3; 8 nucleotides match TRBD2. This CDR3 is 16 amino acids long. The J segment lost 3 bases and the V segment lost 6 bases, leaving 12 bases of the junction unmatched. CDR1 is SGHNT, CDR2 YYREEE, per germline (reference sequence).

J is TRBJ1-1 and V is TRBV24-1; D is possibly TRBD1 (6 bases). The CDR3 runs to 14 residues. Trimming took 2 bases from V and 7 from J, leaving 13 bases between them. The germline gives CDR1 KGHDR, CDR2 SFDVKD. The CDR3 spells CATSDSGTLGEAFF. The CDR3 nucleotides read TGTGCCACCAGTGATTCCGGGACATTGGGTGAAGCTTTCTTT.

This chain connects TRBV30 to TRBJ1-5; a weak D match, TRBD1 (6 bases). Germline CDR1 and CDR2: GTSNPN and SVGIG (reference sequence). V lost 0 bases and J lost 5, with 8 bases in between. The CDR3 has 13 residues. CDR3 loop: CAWSVQGDQPQHF. The CDR3 nucleotides read TGTGCCTGGAGTGTACAGGGAGATCAGCCCCAGCATTTT.

This clone was observed a single time. The chain combines TRBV19 with TRBJ2-6; D gene ambiguous. This CDR3 is 14 amino acids long. V was pared by 8 bases and J by 2 bases, with 10 bases between. From germline, CDR1 is LNHDA and CDR2 SQIVND (reference sequence). Written as DNA, the CDR3 is TGTGCCAGTGTGGGCTTAACTGGGGCCAACGTCCTGACTTTC. Translating gives CASVGLTGANVLTF.

V usage is TRBV5-6 and J usage is TRBJ1-3; 8 nucleotides align to TRBD1. There are 16 residues in the CDR3. Germline V CDR1 and CDR2: SGHDT, YYEEEE. Unmatched junction bases numbered 8, after V lost 2 bases and J lost 4 bases. CDR3 region: CASSFFQGADGNTIYF. The DNA of the CDR3 is TGTGCCAGCAGCTTTTTTCAGGGGGCGGACGGAAACACCATATATTTT.

This chain joins TRBV2 and TRBJ1-1; 8 bases match TRBD1. The CDR3 loop spans 15 amino acids. Per germline, CDR1 SNHLY and CDR2 FYNNEI. V shed 8 bases, J shed 2 bases, and the junction held 10 bases outside the gene matches. This CDR3 is CASGTDRALNTEAFF. In DNA form, the CDR3 reads TGTGCCAGCGGTACGGACAGGGCCCTTAACACTGAAGCTTTCTTT.

This clone appeared once. The V gene is TRBV5-1, the J gene TRBJ2-7; the match to TRBD1 covers 11 bases. In germline, CDR1 is SGHRS, CDR2 YFSETQ. The CDR3 has 16 amino acids. The V and J ends lost 6 bases and 3 bases, in that order; junction bases with no gene match: 11. DNA of the CDR3: TGCGCCAGCACCGAACCCGGGACAGGGGGTGGCTACGAGCAGTACTTC. This gives the protein CASTEPGTGGGYEQYF.

The chain joins TRBV13 to TRBJ2-1; 9 bases agree with TRBD2. Germline CDR1 reads PRHDT; CDR2 reads FYEKMQ (reference sequence). This CDR3 has 15 residues. Trimming took 4 bases from V and 7 from J; bases not matched to a gene: 8. CDR3 sequence: CASSYGGGANNEQFF. The DNA for the CDR3 is TGTGCCAGCAGCTATGGCGGGGGGGCGAATAATGAGCAGTTCTTC. The full variable domain, rest sourced from reference TRBV13 and TRBJ2-1, is AAGVIQSPRHLIKEKRETATLKCYPIPRHDTVYWYQQGPGQDPQFLISFYEKMQSDKGSIPDRFSAQQFSDYHSELNMSSLELGDSALYFCASSYGGGANNEQFFGPGTRLTVL.

Only one count was recorded for this clone. The chain combines TRBV5-1 with TRBJ2-3, with a possible D match to TRBD2 (5 bases). Germline loops: CDR1 SGHRS, CDR2 YFSETQ. The CDR3 covers 14 residues. V shed 1 base and J shed 6 bases, with 12 bases lying between them. Written as DNA, the CDR3 is TGCGCCAGCAGCTTGCTCACGGGGAGTGATACGCAGTATTTT. Its protein is CASSLLTGSDTQYF.

V usage is TRBV15 and J usage is TRBJ2-2; D is perhaps TRBD1 (5 bases). The CDR3 length is 19 residues. Trimming took off 0 bases at V and 1 base at J, with 18 bases between the two ends. CDR1 is LNHNV, CDR2 YYDKDF, per germline (reference sequence). CDR3 DNA sequence: TGTGCCACCAGCAGAGATCTCCGACAGTTCTCTTGGAACACCGGGGAGCTGTTTTTT. Its protein product is CATSRDLRQFSWNTGELFF.

This chain connects TRBV30 to TRBJ1-4; possible D gene TRBD1, 5 bases. V dropped 3 bases and J dropped 5 bases, with 19 bases sitting between them. Germline-derived CDR1 and CDR2 are GTSNPN and SVGIG (reference sequence). This CDR3 is built from 16 residues. The CDR3 DNA sequence: TGTGCCTGGAGGTTACCTTCTGGGGGGTCGAATGAAAAACTGTTTTTT. This translates into CAWRLPSGGSNEKLFF.